These 21 T cell receptor beta chains came from one sample sequenced in a study of blood T cell repertoires in COVID-19. Using immunoSEQ multiplex PCR, the repertoire was profiled, and TCRdb retains in-frame clones only, with some absent. The sample consists of tens of thousands of clones, 80% to 90% of them appearing once. Sequences were obtained from peripheral blood. Receptors were obtained from a man in his forties with acute or convalescent COVID-19.

This rearrangement joins TRBV11-1 to TRBJ1-1, with D uncertain. The germline V gene has CDR1 SGHAT and CDR2 FQDESV (reference sequence). The CDR3 runs to 14 residues. Trimming removed 1 base from V and 5 bases from J, with 11 bases in between. CDR3 protein: CASSLGPRRTEAFF. The CDR3 DNA is TGTGCCAGCAGCTTAGGACCGAGGAGGACTGAAGCTTTCTTT. The full variable domain, its missing parts supplied by reference TRBV11-1 and TRBJ1-1, is EAEVAQSPRYKITEKSQAVAFWCDPISGHATLYWYRQILGQGPELLVQFQDESVVDDSQLPKDRFSAERLKGVDSTLKIQPAELGDSAMYLCASSLGPRRTEAFFGQGTRLTVV.

The chain couples TRBV11-2 to TRBJ1-2; D gene uncertain. The CDR3 sequence is 15 residues long. The germline V and J ends were trimmed by 0 bases and 8 bases, with 16 bases remaining between them. The V gene's germline CDR1 is SGHAT and CDR2 FQNNGV. The CDR3 region is CASSLDMAAGGGYTF. As DNA, the CDR3 is TGTGCCAGCAGCTTAGATATGGCGGCAGGAGGAGGCTACACCTTC.

This clone has only one observation. In DNA form, the CDR3 reads TGTGCCAGTAAAAGGGGGACAGCTTCAAATCAGCCCCAGCATTTT. Its protein is CASKRGTASNQPQHF. This rearrangement joins TRBV19 to TRBJ1-5, with TRBD1 matching 7 bases. The V gene's germline CDR1 is LNHDA and CDR2 SQIVND (reference sequence). CDR3 length equals 15 residues. Trimming cost V 7 bases and J 4 bases; bases outside gene matches: 10.

V is TRBV2 and J is TRBJ1-1; 10 nucleotides line up with TRBD1. The V gene's germline CDR1 is SNHLY and CDR2 FYNNEI. The junction had 3 bases not matched to a gene; V was cut back by 7 bases and J by 1 base. This CDR3 comprises 14 residues. The CDR3 DNA sequence: TGTGCCAGCACCGACAGGGGGCGGAACACTGAAGCTTTCTTT. Translation: CASTDRGRNTEAFF.

This chain joins TRBV5-6 and TRBJ1-6; maybe TRBD1 (5 bases). The V gene's germline CDR1 is SGHDT and CDR2 YYEEEE. V was trimmed by 3 bases and J by 0 bases, leaving 13 bases between them. The CDR3 contains 17 residues. The CDR3 nucleotides are TGTGCCAGCAGCTCCAGACAGACTAGCTCCTATAATTCACCCCTCCACTTT. Encoded protein: CASSSRQTSSYNSPLHF.

The genes are TRBV28 and TRBJ2-3, with TRBD2 matching 8 bases. Germline V gene sequence: CDR1 MDHEN, CDR2 SYDVKM. The CDR3 is 15 residues long. The V gene end was trimmed by 2 bases and the J gene end by 5 bases; junction bases not matched to a gene: 6. The CDR3 here is CASSLPGLGQDTQYF. CDR3 in DNA: TGTGCCAGCAGTTTACCGGGACTAGGACAAGATACGCAGTATTTT.

Comment on this clone: Other nucleotide sequences from this sample produce the same CDR3. The chain couples TRBV6-5 to TRBJ1-2; TRBD1 matches at 8 bases. The CDR3 runs 13 residues. Trimming at V came to 6 bases and at J to 5 bases, leaving 5 bases not matched to a gene. Germline V gene lookup returns CDR1 MNHEY and CDR2 SVGAGI. CDR3 nucleotides: TGTGCCAGCAGCCCGGGACAGGTTTATGGCTACACCTTC. Its protein product is CASSPGQVYGYTF.

The genes are TRBV10-2 and TRBJ2-7, with 9 positions matching TRBD2. Germline lookup yields CDR1 WSHSY and CDR2 SAAADI. The CDR3 has 15 amino acids. V shed 3 bases, J shed 2 bases, and the junction held 5 bases outside the gene matches. In nucleotides, the CDR3 is TGCGCCAGCAGTGAAAGGCGGGGGGGTGCCTACGAGCAGTACTTC. Its translation is CASSERRGGAYEQYF.

The V gene is TRBV5-4, the J gene TRBJ2-7, with 9 bases fitting TRBD1. CDR1 is SGHNT, CDR2 YYREEE, per germline (reference sequence). The trim removed 5 bases at V and 5 bases at J, leaving 8 bases unmatched. The length of the CDR3 is 14 residues. The CDR3 protein is CASSPGQGRNEQYF. The CDR3 DNA reads as TGTGCCAGCAGTCCAGGACAGGGGAGGAACGAGCAGTACTTC.

The genes are TRBV2 and TRBJ2-2; 9 nucleotides align to TRBD1. Germline values: CDR1 SNHLY, CDR2 FYNNEI. This CDR3 comprises 13 residues. CDR3 sequence: CGGQGSNTGELFF. The CDR3 region has the DNA TGTGGAGGACAGGGGTCGAACACCGGGGAGCTGTTTTTT.

This chain uses TRBV6-5 with TRBJ2-5; 10 bases agree with TRBD2. V lost 4 bases to trimming and J lost 5 bases; unmatched junction nucleotides: 10. The CDR3 is made up of 16 amino acids. The germline V gene has CDR1 MNHEY and CDR2 SVGAGI. CDR3 DNA sequence: TGTGCCAGCAGTTCTAGCGGGGGAACCTGGGGGGAGACCCAGTACTTC. This codes for CASSSSGGTWGETQYF.

The chain couples TRBV27 to TRBJ2-7; 9 nucleotides match TRBD1. V shed 8 bases, J shed 5 bases, and the junction held 7 bases outside the gene matches. CDR1 MNHEY and CDR2 SMNVEV come from the germline V gene (reference sequence). CDR3 length: 13 residues. CDR3 residues: CASGGQGYNEQYF. DNA for the CDR3: TGTGCCAGCGGGGGACAGGGATATAACGAGCAGTACTTC.

The chain employs TRBV28 and TRBJ2-1; 9 bases align to TRBD2. This CDR3 is 15 amino acids long. Per the germline V gene, CDR1 is MDHEN and CDR2 is SYDVKM. The junction had 9 bases not matched to a gene; V was cut back by 6 bases and J by 6 bases. CDR3 nucleotides: TGTGCCAGCAGCCCCGCGGGGGGGCGGGGCAATGAGCAGTTCTTC. Protein sequence: CASSPAGGRGNEQFF.

The chain joins TRBV2 to TRBJ2-3, with 8 bases fitting TRBD2. Germline CDR1 and CDR2: SNHLY and FYNNEI. This CDR3 region has 15 residues. V lost 6 bases, J lost 4 bases, and 9 bases stayed unmatched. The CDR3 loop reads CASRPGGGSADTQYF. CDR3 in DNA: TGTGCCAGCAGGCCCGGGGGGGGATCGGCAGATACGCAGTATTTT.

The chain links TRBV19 to TRBJ1-2, with TRBD1 matching 9 bases. CDR1 and CDR2 (germline): LNHDA, SQIVND (reference sequence). This CDR3 has 15 residues. V dropped 5 bases and J dropped 1; count of bases not matched to a gene: 5. In DNA, the CDR3 is TGTGCCAGTAGTCTCCGACAGGGGGTTAACTATGGCTACACCTTC. The encoded protein is CASSLRQGVNYGYTF.

The V call is TRBV24-1, the J call TRBJ2-3; 11 bases are a match to TRBD2. V lost 8 bases to trimming and J lost 0 bases; unmatched junction nucleotides: 15. The CDR3 is 19 amino acids. Germline V CDR1 and CDR2: KGHDR, SFDVKD. The CDR3 DNA follows: TGTGCCACCACCCCGGGAGGGACTAGCGGTGGAGCTAGCACAGATACGCAGTATTTT. It translates to CATTPGGTSGGASTDTQYF.

The chain uses TRBV9 and TRBJ1-3; unclear D gene. V was clipped by 0 bases and J by 0 bases, with 10 bases between them. There are 16 residues in the CDR3. Germline loops: CDR1 SGDLS, CDR2 YYNGEE. The CDR3 region has the DNA TGTGCCAGCAGCGTAGATGAGGGCCGCTCTGGAAACACCATATATTTT. It translates to CASSVDEGRSGNTIYF.

This chain uses TRBV7-9 with TRBJ2-6, with D perhaps TRBD1 (6 bases). CDR1 is SEHNR, CDR2 FQNEAQ, per germline (reference sequence). CDR3 length: 16 residues. V gave up 5 bases and J gave up 0 bases, with 11 bases separating them. The CDR3 is CASSPQGGSGANVLTF. In DNA form, the CDR3 reads TGTGCCAGCAGCCCACAAGGGGGCTCTGGGGCCAACGTCCTGACTTTC.

V gene TRBV21-1 combines with J gene TRBJ2-3; the D call in the table, TRBD1, was not verified against the DNA. TRBV21-1 is shown as a pseudogene. The CDR3 has 18 residues. CDR3 in DNA: TGTGCCAGCAGCAAAGAACGCGTCCAGGACACGAGCACAGATACGCAGTATTTT. Translated: CASSKERVQDTSTDTQYF.

V gene TRBV11-3 combines with J gene TRBJ1-1; 8 nucleotides align to TRBD1. Per germline, CDR1 SGHNT and CDR2 YENEEA. Unmatched junction bases numbered 6, after V lost 5 bases and J lost 4 bases. The CDR3 is 14 residues long. This CDR3 reads CASSDGTGSTEAFF. DNA of the CDR3: TGTGCCAGCAGCGACGGGACAGGAAGCACTGAAGCTTTCTTT.

Turning to this clone: One end of the junction does not line up with germline, which may come from a read error. The chain combines TRBV30 with TRBJ1-3; 9 bases match TRBD1. This CDR3 is 12 amino acids long. CDR1 GTSNPN and CDR2 SVGIG come from the germline V gene (reference sequence). The CDR3 loop reads CAWSDSTGGHDF. The CDR3 DNA sequence: TGTGCCTGGAGTGACTCAACAGGGGGCCACGATTTT.